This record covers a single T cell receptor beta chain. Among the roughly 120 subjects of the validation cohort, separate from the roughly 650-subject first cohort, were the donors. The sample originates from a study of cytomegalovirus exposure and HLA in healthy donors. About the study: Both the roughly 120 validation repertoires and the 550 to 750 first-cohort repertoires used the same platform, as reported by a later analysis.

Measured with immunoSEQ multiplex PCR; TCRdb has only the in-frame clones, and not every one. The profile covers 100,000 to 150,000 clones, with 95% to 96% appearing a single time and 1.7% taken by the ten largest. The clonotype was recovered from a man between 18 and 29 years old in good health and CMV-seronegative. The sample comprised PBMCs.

CDR3 sequence (DNA): TGTGCCAGCAGTTTATCGTCCGAGCAGTACTTC. Translation gives CASSLSSEQYF. The V gene is TRBV28, the J gene TRBJ2-7; D is uncertain. Trimming cost V 1 base and J 6 bases, with 4 bases left between them. The germline V gene encodes CDR1 MDHEN and CDR2 SYDVKM. The CDR3 loop spans 11 amino acids. Full variable domain (rest looked up from reference TRBV28 and TRBJ2-7): DVKVTQSSRYLVKRTGEKVFLECVQDMDHENMFWYRQDPGLGLRLIYFSYDVKMKEKGDIPEGYSVSREKKERFSLILESASTNQTSMYLCASSLSSEQYFGPGTRLTVT.